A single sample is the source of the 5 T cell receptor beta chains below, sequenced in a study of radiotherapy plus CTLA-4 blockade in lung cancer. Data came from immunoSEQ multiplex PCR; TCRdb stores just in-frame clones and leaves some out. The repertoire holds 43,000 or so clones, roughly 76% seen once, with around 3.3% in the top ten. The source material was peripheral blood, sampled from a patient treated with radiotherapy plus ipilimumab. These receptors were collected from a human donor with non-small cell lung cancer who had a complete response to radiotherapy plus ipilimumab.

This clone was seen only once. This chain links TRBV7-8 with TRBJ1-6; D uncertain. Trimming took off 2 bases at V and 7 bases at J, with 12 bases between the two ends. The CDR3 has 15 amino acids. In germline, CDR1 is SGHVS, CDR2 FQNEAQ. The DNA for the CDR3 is TGTGCCAGCAGCTTATGGAGGGTTGGGAATTCACCCCTCCACTTT. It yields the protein CASSLWRVGNSPLHF.

CDR3 in amino acids: CASSLVLSNSGNTIYF. In DNA, the CDR3 is TGTGCCAGCAGCTTAGTCCTCAGTAACTCTGGAAACACCATATATTTT. The V and J genes are TRBV7-9 and TRBJ1-3; D gene ambiguous. Trimming took off 1 base at V and 0 bases at J, with 10 bases between the two ends. The CDR3 runs 16 residues. The germline V gene has CDR1 SEHNR and CDR2 FQNEAQ (reference sequence). Using reference TRBV7-9 and TRBJ1-3 for the parts outside the CDR3, the full variable domain is DTGVSQNPRHKITKRGQNVTFRCDPISEHNRLYWYRQTLGQGPEFLTYFQNEAQLEKSRLLSDRFSAERPKGSFSTLEIQRTEQGDSAMYLCASSLVLSNSGNTIYFGEGSWLTVV.

For the CDR3, the DNA is TGTGCCAGCCATGGACAGCGTCAAGAGACCCAGTACTTC. Translated: CASHGQRQETQYF. This chain links TRBV19 with TRBJ2-5, with a weak D call TRBD1 (6 bases). The CDR3 runs 13 residues. Germline values: CDR1 LNHDA, CDR2 SQIVND (reference sequence). V gave up 9 bases and J gave up 2 bases, with 13 bases separating them.

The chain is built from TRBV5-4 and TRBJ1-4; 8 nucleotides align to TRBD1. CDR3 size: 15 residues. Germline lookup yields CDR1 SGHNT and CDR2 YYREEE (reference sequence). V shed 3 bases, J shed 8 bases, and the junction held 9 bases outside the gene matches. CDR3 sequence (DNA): TGTGCCAGCAGCTCTGGACAGGGTTCGGGCGAAAAACTGTTTTTT. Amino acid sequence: CASSSGQGSGEKLFF.

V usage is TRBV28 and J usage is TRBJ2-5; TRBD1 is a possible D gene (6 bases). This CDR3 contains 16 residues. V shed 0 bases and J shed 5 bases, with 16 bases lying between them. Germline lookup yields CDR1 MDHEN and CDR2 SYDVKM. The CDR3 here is CASSLWGPGVGETQYF. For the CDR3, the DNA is TGTGCCAGCAGTTTATGGGGCCCAGGGGTGGGTGAGACCCAGTACTTC.